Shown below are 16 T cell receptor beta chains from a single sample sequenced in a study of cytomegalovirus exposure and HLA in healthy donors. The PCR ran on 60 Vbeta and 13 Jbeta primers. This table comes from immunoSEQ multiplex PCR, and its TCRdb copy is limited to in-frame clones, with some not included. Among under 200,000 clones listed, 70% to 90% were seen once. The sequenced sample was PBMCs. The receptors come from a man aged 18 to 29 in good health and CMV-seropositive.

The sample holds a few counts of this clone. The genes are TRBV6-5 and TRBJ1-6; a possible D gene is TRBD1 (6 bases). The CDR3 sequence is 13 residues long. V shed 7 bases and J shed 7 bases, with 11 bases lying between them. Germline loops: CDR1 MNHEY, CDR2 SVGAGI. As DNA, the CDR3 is TGTGCCAGCATGCAGGGGCTAAATTCACCCCTCCACTTT. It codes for CASMQGLNSPLHF.

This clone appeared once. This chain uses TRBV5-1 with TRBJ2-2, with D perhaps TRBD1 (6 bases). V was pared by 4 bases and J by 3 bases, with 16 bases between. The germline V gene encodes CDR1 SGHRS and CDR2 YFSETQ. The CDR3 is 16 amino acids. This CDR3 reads CASSRGSDSYTGELFF. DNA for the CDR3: TGCGCCAGCAGCCGAGGGTCGGACAGCTACACCGGGGAGCTGTTTTTT.

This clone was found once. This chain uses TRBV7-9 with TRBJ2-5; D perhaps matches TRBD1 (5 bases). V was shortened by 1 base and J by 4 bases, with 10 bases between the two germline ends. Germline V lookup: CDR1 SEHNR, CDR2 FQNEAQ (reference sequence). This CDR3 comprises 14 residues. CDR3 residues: CASSLGVGVETQYF. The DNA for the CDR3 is TGTGCCAGCAGCTTAGGGGTAGGGGTAGAGACCCAGTACTTC.

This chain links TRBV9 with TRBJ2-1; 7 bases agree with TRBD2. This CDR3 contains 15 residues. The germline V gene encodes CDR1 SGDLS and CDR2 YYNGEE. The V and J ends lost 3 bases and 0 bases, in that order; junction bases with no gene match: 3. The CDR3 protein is CASSAQRDSYNEQFF. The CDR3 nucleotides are TGTGCCAGCAGCGCCCAGCGGGACTCCTACAATGAGCAGTTCTTC.

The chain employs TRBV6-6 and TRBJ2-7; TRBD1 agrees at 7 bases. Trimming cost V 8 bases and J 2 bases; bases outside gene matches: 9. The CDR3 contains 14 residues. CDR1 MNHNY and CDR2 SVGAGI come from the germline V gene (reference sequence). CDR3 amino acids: CASRFTTGTYEQYF. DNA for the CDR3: TGTGCCAGCCGTTTTACGACAGGGACCTACGAGCAGTACTTC.

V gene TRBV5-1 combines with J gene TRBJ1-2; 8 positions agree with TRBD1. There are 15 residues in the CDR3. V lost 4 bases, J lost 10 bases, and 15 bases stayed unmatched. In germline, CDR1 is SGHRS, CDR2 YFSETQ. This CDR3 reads CASSLRDRIMDDYTF. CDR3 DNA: TGCGCCAGCAGCCTACGGGACAGGATAATGGATGACTACACCTTC.

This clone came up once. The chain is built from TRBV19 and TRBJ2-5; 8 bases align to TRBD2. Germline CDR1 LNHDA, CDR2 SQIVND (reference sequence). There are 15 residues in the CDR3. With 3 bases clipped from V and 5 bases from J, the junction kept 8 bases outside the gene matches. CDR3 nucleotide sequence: TGTGCCAGTAGTATTACCGGGGGGGAGGTTGAGACCCAGTACTTC. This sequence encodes CASSITGGEVETQYF.

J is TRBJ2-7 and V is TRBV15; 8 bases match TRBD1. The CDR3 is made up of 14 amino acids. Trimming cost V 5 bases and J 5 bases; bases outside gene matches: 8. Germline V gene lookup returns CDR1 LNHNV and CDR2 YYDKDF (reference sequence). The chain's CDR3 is CATSVRTGSNEQYF. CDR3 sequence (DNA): TGTGCCACCAGCGTAAGGACAGGGTCGAACGAGCAGTACTTC.

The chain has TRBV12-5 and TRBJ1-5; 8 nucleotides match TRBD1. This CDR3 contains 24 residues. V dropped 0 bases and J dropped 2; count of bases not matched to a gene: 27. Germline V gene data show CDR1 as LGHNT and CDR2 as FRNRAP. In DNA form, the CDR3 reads TGTGCTAGTGGTTTGGTACCGAAAGAACCTCGGGCAGAAAACGGACAGGGAGGCAATCAGCCCCAGCATTTT. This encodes CASGLVPKEPRAENGQGGNQPQHF.

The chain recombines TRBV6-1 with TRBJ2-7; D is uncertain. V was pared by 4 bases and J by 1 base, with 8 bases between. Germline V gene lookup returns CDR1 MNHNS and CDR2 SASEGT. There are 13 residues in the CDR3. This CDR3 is CASSGAQSYEQYF. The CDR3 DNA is TGTGCCAGCAGTGGGGCACAGTCCTACGAGCAGTACTTC.

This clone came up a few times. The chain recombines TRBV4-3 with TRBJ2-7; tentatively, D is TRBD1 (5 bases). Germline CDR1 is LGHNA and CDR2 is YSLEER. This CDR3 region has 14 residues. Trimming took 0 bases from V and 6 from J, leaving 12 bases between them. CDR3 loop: CASSQDFKGFEQYF. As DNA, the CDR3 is TGCGCCAGCAGCCAAGATTTTAAGGGGTTCGAGCAGTACTTC.

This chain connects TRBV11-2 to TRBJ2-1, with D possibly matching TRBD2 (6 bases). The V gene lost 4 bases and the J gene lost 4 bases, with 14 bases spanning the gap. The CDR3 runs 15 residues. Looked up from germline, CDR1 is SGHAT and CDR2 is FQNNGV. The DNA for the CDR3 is TGTGCCAGCAGCTCCGTTAGCGGAGATTACAATGAGCAGTTCTTC. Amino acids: CASSSVSGDYNEQFF.

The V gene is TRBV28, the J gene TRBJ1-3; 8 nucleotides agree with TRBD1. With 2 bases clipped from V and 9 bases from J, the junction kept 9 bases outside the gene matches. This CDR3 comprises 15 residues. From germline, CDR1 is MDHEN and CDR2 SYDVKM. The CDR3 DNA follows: TGTGCCAGCAGTTTAGTGGACAGGGTTATGGGCACCATATATTTT. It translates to CASSLVDRVMGTIYF.

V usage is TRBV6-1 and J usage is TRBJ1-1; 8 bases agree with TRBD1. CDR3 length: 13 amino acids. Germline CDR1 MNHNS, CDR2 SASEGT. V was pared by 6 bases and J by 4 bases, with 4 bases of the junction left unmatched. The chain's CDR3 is CASRQTGATEAFF. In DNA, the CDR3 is TGTGCCAGCAGGCAGACAGGGGCCACTGAAGCTTTCTTT.

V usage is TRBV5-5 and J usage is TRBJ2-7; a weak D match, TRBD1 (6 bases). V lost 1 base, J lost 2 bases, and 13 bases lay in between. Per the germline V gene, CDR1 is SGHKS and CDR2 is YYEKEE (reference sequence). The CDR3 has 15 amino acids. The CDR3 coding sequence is TGTGCCAGCAGCTTGTGGGCAGGGGACACCTACGAGCAGTACTTC. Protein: CASSLWAGDTYEQYF.

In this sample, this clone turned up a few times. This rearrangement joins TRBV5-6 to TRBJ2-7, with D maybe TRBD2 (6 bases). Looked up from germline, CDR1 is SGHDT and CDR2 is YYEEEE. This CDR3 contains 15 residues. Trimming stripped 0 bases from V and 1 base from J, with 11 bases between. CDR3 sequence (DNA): TGTGCCAGCAGCTTGGCCCCCGGGGGATCCTACGAGCAGTACTTC. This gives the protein CASSLAPGGSYEQYF.